This TCR beta chain came from a study of tissue T cells after allogeneic stem cell transplantation. CDR3 length equals 15 residues. After removal of 0 bases from V and 7 bases from J, the junction contained 6 bases not matched to a gene. Per germline, CDR1 GKSSPN and CDR2 SITVG. The time point: mouse harvest day 7 after allogeneic transplant. Tail vein injection delivered 10^7 T-cell-depleted bone marrow cells and 10^6 splenic CD5+ T cells. Note on this clone: Gene names denote mouse genes. The read ends 1 residue before the CDR3 terminus; that terminus is restored from the germline J gene.

Produced via immunoSEQ multiplex PCR; TCRdb's table is partial and in-frame only. The data hold over 6,500 clones, with less than 50% observed a single time. Sequenced sample: lymph node tissue. V gene TRBV31 combines with J gene TRBJ2-1; 10 bases are shared with TRBD2. This TCR derives from a female BALB/c mouse given C57BL/6 T cells with graft-versus-host disease after an allogeneic hematopoietic cell transplant. Partial CDR3 DNA: TGTGCCTGGAGTCTAGTCTGGGGGGGCCGAGCTGAGCAGTTC. Translating gives CAWSLVWGGRAEQF. In full, the CDR3 is CAWSLVWGGRAEQFF.